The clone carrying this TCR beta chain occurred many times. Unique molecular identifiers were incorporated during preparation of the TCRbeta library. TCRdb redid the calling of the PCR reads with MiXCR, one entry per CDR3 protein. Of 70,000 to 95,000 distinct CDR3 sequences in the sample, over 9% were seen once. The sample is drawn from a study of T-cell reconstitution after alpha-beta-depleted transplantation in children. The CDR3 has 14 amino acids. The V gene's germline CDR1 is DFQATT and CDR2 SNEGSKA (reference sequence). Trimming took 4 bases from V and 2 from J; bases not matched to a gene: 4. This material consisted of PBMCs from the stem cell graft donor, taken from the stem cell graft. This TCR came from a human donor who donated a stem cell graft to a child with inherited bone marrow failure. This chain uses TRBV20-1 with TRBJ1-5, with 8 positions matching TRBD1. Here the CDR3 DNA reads TGCAGTGCTACAGGGGGCTGGGGCAATCAGCCCCAGCATTTT. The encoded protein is CSATGGWGNQPQHF.